The source of this T cell receptor (beta chain) is a study of beta chain features in type 1 diabetes. Overall study results and limits: Possibly, sequencing cDNA over-represented cells that had high TCR expression levels. PCR might favor shorter templates, but any such skew would affect patients and controls equally.

V dropped 0 bases and J dropped 5 bases, with 14 bases sitting between them. The CDR3 totals 15 residues. In germline, CDR1 is LGHNA, CDR2 YSLEER. This clone was recorded a few times. Its target is unknown. cDNA synthesis used the whole RNA isolate, giving expressed TCRB sequences. Sequenced naive, central memory and regulatory T cell samples produced an average of roughly 3.5 million reads. Sequencing was performed with immunoSEQ multiplex PCR; in TCRdb, only in-frame clones are kept and a portion is missing. The sample carries 450,000 to 550,000 clones, about 30% recorded once. The rearrangement joins TRBV4-3 to TRBJ2-7; no clear D. Sequencing was carried out using naive CD4+ T cells from blood. This TCR derives from a man aged 18 to 30 in good health. CDR3 coding DNA: TGCGCCAGCAGCCAAGAGAGAAGGCCTATGGACGAGCAGTACTTC. It encodes CASSQERRPMDEQYF.